This passage covers 19 T cell receptor beta chains from one sample sequenced in a study of shared clonotypes between healthy human individuals. Sequencing used immunoSEQ multiplex PCR; TCRdb keeps in-frame clones, though not all of them. The table has some 1 million clones, approximately 68% seen once; the top ten hold around 1.5%. Sequencing was done on a sample of memory CD4+ T cells sorted from blood. The subset was: CD45RA-negative fraction. These receptors all stem from a man between 18 and 29 years old in good health.

There are a few counts of this clone. The chain employs TRBV25-1 and TRBJ1-4; TRBD1 matches 8 bases. V lost 2 bases to trimming and J lost 7 bases; unmatched junction nucleotides: 3. The CDR3 totals 14 residues. Germline CDR1 reads MGHDK; CDR2 reads SYGVNS. The CDR3 sequence is CASSEDRGAEKLFF. The CDR3 nucleotides read TGTGCCAGCAGTGAAGACAGGGGTGCTGAAAAACTGTTTTTT.

In its sample, this clone was seen a few times. V usage is TRBV19 and J usage is TRBJ1-1; D is perhaps TRBD1 (5 bases). CDR3 length: 12 residues. The ends were cut back, 10 bases at V and 1 base at J, with 10 bases in the middle. Germline-derived CDR1 and CDR2 are LNHDA and SQIVND (reference sequence). Here the CDR3 reads CATSGRNTEAFF. The CDR3 nucleotides read TGTGCCACCTCGGGGCGGAACACTGAAGCTTTCTTT.

The genes are TRBV7-2 and TRBJ1-4; tentatively, D is TRBD1 (5 bases). Trimming removed 0 bases at V and 7 bases at J, with 12 bases between. This CDR3 is built from 15 residues. Per the germline V gene, CDR1 is SGHTA and CDR2 is FQGNSA. CDR3 residues: CASSLAGGLGEKLFF. CDR3 nucleotide sequence: TGTGCCAGCAGCTTAGCGGGGGGTTTAGGTGAAAAACTGTTTTTT. The variable domain in full, completed from reference TRBV7-2 and TRBJ1-4, reads GAGVSQSPSNKVTEKGKDVELRCDPISGHTALYWYRQSLGQGLEFLIYFQGNSAPDKSGLPSDRFSAERTGGSVSTLTIQRTQQEDSAVYLCASSLAGGLGEKLFFGSGTQLSVL.

This sequence joins TRBV2 and TRBJ2-5; D remains ambiguous. CDR1 SNHLY and CDR2 FYNNEI come from the germline V gene. The CDR3 extends over 13 amino acids. Trimming took 6 bases from V and 5 from J, leaving 13 bases between them. In DNA, the CDR3 is TGTGCCAGCAGCCGCTCGAGCGCGGAGACCCAGTACTTC. Translation gives CASSRSSAETQYF. Full variable domain (outside the CDR3, taken from reference TRBV2 and TRBJ2-5): EPEVTQTPSHQVTQMGQEVILRCVPISNHLYFYWYRQILGQKVEFLVSFYNNEISEKSEIFDDQFSVERPDGSNFTLKIRSTKLEDSAMYFCASSRSSAETQYFGPGTRLLVL.

V gene TRBV27 combines with J gene TRBJ1-4, with D unresolved. The CDR3 loop spans 14 amino acids. Trimming pared 8 bases from V and 7 bases from J, leaving 17 bases between. Germline CDR1 is MNHEY and CDR2 is SMNVEV (reference sequence). CDR3 loop: CASGIGNPGEKLFF. CDR3 coding DNA: TGTGCCAGCGGGATAGGTAACCCGGGTGAAAAACTGTTTTTT.

The chain is built from TRBV2 and TRBJ2-5; the D is unclear. This CDR3 contains 14 residues. Germline CDR1 and CDR2: SNHLY and FYNNEI. V lost 5 bases and J 3 bases, leaving 13 bases between the germline ends. CDR3 protein: CASSSPNSKETQYF. DNA for the CDR3: TGTGCCAGCAGTTCACCTAATTCAAAAGAGACCCAGTACTTC.

This clone was seen just once. The CDR3 DNA is TGTGCCAGCGAGGGACTAGCGGGGCCAAGCGAGACCCAGTACTTC. Protein product: CASEGLAGPSETQYF. V gene TRBV6-6 combines with J gene TRBJ2-5, with 13 bases aligning to TRBD2. Per germline, CDR1 MNHNY and CDR2 SVGAGI (reference sequence). There are 15 residues in the CDR3. The ends lost 8 bases at V and 5 bases at J; junction bases unmatched: 8.

Turning to this clone: Since a much larger clone is just one base distant, this may be a read error. The rearrangement uses TRBV2 and TRBJ1-1; a weak D match, TRBD1 (6 bases). Trimming cost V 6 bases and J 1 base, with 9 bases left between them. The CDR3 sequence is 13 residues long. CDR1 and CDR2 from the germline V gene are SNHLY and FYNNEI. The CDR3 spells CASSLDRNTEAFF. CDR3 in DNA: TGTGCCAGCAGCCTGGACAGGAACACTGAAGCTTTCTTT.

The chain couples TRBV25-1 to TRBJ1-2; D may be TRBD1 (5 bases). The V end was cut by 3 bases, the J end by 2 bases, with 7 bases between. CDR3 length: 13 amino acids. CDR1 is MGHDK, CDR2 SYGVNS, per germline. CDR3 sequence: CASSDRENYGYTF. In DNA, the CDR3 is TGTGCCAGCAGTGACAGGGAGAACTATGGCTACACCTTC.

V gene TRBV2 combines with J gene TRBJ2-5; perhaps TRBD2 as D (5 bases). Germline V CDR1 and CDR2: SNHLY, FYNNEI. V lost 5 bases to trimming and J lost 3 bases, with 7 bases between them. This CDR3 contains 12 residues. The DNA for the CDR3 is TGTGCCAGCAGTCGGACTGAAGAGACCCAGTACTTC. Translated, it gives CASSRTEETQYF.

This clone was seen more than once but under ten times. The rearrangement joins TRBV29-1 to TRBJ1-2; 10 bases fit TRBD1. V lost 3 bases, J lost 10 bases, and 8 bases stayed unmatched. Germline assignment: CDR1 SQVTM and CDR2 ANQGSEA. The CDR3 loop spans 13 amino acids. The CDR3 sequence: CSVDRQGARNYTF. CDR3 bases: TGCAGCGTTGACAGACAGGGGGCGCGTAACTACACCTTC.

The chain couples TRBV28 to TRBJ2-7; 9 bases fit TRBD1. CDR1 MDHEN and CDR2 SYDVKM come from the germline V gene. J gave up 3 bases and V 7 bases, and 13 bases lay outside the gene matches. This CDR3 comprises 16 residues. CDR3 nucleotides: TGTGCCAGCACTACCCCGGATGGGACAGGGATCTACGAGCAGTACTTC. It is translated as CASTTPDGTGIYEQYF.

The chain couples TRBV25-1 to TRBJ1-2; D is undetermined. Germline V gene data show CDR1 as MGHDK and CDR2 as SYGVNS. The V end lost 8 bases, the J end lost 8 bases, and 15 bases lay between the germline ends. The CDR3 runs 12 residues. This CDR3 is CASRFGSEGYTF. The CDR3 coding sequence is TGTGCCAGCCGCTTTGGGAGTGAAGGCTACACCTTC.

As for this clone: Compared with germline, one end of the junction differs, possibly owing to a read error. V usage is TRBV4-1 and J usage is TRBJ1-4, with D possibly being TRBD1 (6 bases). Germline V gene lookup returns CDR1 MGHRA and CDR2 YSYEKL. The CDR3 contains 16 residues. For the CDR3, the DNA is TGCGCCAGCAGCCAAGACGCACAGGGAACTGATGAAAAACTGTTTTTT. It is translated as CASSQDAQGTDEKLFF.

In DNA form, the CDR3 reads TGTGCCAGCAGCTTTATACTTGCCAATGAGCAGTTCTTC. Its protein is CASSFILANEQFF. The gene calls are TRBV5-4 and TRBJ2-1; no firm D call. The CDR3 extends over 13 amino acids. The ends were cut back, 2 bases at V and 6 bases at J, with 9 bases in the middle. CDR1 is SGHNT, CDR2 YYREEE, per germline (reference sequence).

The rearrangement uses TRBV5-4 and TRBJ1-4; TRBD1 is a possible D gene (6 bases). The CDR3 has 13 residues. Germline values: CDR1 SGHNT, CDR2 YYREEE (reference sequence). Trimming pared 4 bases from V and 8 bases from J, leaving 12 bases between. This CDR3 is CASSIVQGEKLFF. The CDR3 nucleotides read TGTGCCAGCAGCATAGTTCAGGGGGAAAAACTGTTTTTT.

This clone was seen only a few times. The chain employs TRBV19 and TRBJ1-2; no firm D call. This CDR3 contains 11 residues. With 4 bases removed from V and 4 bases from J, the gap between germline ends came to 4 bases. The germline CDR1 and CDR2 sequences are LNHDA and SQIVND (reference sequence). The chain's CDR3 is CASSSTYGYTF. The CDR3 bases are TGTGCCAGTAGTAGTACCTATGGCTACACCTTC.

This clone was seen once. The chain uses TRBV29-1 and TRBJ2-7; TRBD1 agrees at 10 bases. Germline lookup yields CDR1 SQVTM and CDR2 ANQGSEA. Trimming at V came to 6 bases and at J to 5 bases, leaving 7 bases not matched to a gene. The CDR3 extends over 13 amino acids. This CDR3 is CSVKGDRGNEQYF. The CDR3 DNA is TGCAGCGTCAAAGGGGACAGGGGCAACGAGCAGTACTTC.

The rearrangement joins TRBV11-2 to TRBJ1-2, with a weak D call TRBD1 (6 bases). This CDR3 has 15 amino acids. V lost 1 base and J lost 1, with 10 bases in between. Germline loops: CDR1 SGHAT, CDR2 FQNNGV. This CDR3 is CASSLVGRGNYGYTF. DNA of the CDR3: TGTGCCAGCAGCTTAGTGGGCAGGGGTAACTATGGCTACACCTTC.